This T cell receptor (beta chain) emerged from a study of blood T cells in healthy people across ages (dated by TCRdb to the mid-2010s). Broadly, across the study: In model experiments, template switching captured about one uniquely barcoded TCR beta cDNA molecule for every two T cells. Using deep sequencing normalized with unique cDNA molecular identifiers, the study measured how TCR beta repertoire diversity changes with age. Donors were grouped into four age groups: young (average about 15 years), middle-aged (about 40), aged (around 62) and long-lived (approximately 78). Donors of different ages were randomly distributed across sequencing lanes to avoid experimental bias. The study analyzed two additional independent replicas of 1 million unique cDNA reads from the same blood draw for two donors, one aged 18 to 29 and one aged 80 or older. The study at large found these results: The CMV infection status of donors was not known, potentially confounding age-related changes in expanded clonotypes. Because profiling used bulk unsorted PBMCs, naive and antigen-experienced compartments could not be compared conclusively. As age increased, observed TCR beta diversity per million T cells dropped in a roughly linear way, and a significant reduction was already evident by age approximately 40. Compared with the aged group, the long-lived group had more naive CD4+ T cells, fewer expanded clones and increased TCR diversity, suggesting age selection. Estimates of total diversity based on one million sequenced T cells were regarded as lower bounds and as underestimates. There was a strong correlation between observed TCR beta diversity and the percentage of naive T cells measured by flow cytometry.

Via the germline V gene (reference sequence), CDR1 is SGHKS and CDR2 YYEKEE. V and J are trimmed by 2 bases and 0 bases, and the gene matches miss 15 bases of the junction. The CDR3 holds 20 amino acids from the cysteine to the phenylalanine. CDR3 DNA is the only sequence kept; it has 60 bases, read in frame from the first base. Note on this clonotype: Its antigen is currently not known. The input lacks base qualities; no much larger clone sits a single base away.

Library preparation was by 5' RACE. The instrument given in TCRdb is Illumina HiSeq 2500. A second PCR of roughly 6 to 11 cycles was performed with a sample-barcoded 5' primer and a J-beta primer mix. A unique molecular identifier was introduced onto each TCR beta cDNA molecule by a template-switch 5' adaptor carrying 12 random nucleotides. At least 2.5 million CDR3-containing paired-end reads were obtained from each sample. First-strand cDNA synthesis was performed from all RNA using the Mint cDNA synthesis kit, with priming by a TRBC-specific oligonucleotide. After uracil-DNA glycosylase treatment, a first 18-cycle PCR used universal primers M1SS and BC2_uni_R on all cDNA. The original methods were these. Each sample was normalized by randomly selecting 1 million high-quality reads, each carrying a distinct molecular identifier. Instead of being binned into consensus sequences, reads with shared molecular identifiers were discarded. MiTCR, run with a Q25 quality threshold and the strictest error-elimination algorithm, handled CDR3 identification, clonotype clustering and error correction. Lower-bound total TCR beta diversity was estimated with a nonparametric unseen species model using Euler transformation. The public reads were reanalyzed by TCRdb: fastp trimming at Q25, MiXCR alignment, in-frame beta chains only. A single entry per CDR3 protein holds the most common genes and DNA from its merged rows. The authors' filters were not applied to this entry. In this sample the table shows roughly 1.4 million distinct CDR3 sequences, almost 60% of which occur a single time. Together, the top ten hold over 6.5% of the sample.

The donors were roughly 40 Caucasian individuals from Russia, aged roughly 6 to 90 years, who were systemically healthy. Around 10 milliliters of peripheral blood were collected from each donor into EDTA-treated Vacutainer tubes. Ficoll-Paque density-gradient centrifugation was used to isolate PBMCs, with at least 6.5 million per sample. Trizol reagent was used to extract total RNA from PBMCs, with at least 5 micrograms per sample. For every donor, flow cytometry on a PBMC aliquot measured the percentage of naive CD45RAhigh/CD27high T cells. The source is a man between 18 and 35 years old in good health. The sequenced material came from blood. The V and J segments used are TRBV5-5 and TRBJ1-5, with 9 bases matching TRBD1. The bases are TGTGCCAGCAGCTTTAACTTGTGGGACAGGGCCAATTATAGCAATCAGCCCCAGCATTTT. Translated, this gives CASSFNLWDRANYSNQPQHF.